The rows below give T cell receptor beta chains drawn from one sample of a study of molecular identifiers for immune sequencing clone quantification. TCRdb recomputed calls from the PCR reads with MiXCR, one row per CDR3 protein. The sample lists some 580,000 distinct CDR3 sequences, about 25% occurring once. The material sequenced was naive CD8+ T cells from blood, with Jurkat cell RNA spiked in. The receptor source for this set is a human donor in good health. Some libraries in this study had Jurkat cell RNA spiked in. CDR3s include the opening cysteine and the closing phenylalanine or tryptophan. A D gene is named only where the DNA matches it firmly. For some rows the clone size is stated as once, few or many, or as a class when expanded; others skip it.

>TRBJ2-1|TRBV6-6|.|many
CASSYGGDNEQFF
TGTGCCAGCAGTTACGGAGGCGACAATGAGCAGTTCTTC
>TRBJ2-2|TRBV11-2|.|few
CASKLNTGELFF
TGTGCCAGCAAGCTGAACACCGGGGAGCTGTTTTTT
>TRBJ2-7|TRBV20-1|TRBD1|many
CSATDPDRTSSYEQYF
TGCAGTGCTACAGACCCGGACAGGACCAGCTCCTACGAGCAGTACTTC
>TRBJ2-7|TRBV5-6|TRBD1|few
CASSPRDRADEQYF
TGTGCCAGCAGCCCTCGGGACAGGGCGGACGAGCAGTACTTC
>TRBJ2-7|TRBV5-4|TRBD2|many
CASSWGAGGSYEQYF
TGTGCCAGCAGCTGGGGCGCGGGAGGCTCCTACGAGCAGTACTTC
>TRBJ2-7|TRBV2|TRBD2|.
CASSLLTSWRNEQYF
TGTGCCAGCAGTCTACTGACTAGCTGGAGAAACGAGCAGTACTTC
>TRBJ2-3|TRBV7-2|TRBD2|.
CASSLGATGTSGSDYTDTQYF
TGTGCCAGCAGCTTAGGGGCAACCGGGACTAGCGGGTCGGATTACACAGATACGCAGTATTTT
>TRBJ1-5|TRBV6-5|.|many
CASSFGTGGNQPQHF
TGTGCCAGCAGTTTCGGGACGGGCGGAAATCAGCCCCAGCATTTT
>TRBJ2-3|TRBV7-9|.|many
CASSSPPAGQPSTDTQYF
TGTGCCAGCAGCTCCCCCCCTGCGGGACAGCCCAGCACAGATACGCAGTATTTT
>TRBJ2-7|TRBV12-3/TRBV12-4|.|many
CASSGGAHYEQYF
TGTGCCAGCAGTGGAGGTGCCCACTACGAGCAGTACTTC
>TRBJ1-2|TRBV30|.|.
CAWRSGSFGYTF
TGTGCCTGGAGGTCCGGGTCCTTTGGCTACACCTTC
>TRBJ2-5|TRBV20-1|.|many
CSARDVADQETQYF
TGCAGTGCTAGAGATGTGGCGGACCAAGAGACCCAGTACTTC
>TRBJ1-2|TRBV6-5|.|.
CASSQGTPNYGYTF
TGTGCCAGCAGCCAAGGGACTCCAAACTATGGCTACACCTTC
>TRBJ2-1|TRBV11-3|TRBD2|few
CASSPSGGTDEQFF
TGTGCCAGCAGCCCTAGCGGGGGGACGGATGAGCAGTTCTTC
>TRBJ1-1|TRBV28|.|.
CASRPSVNTEAFF
TGTGCCAGCAGGCCCTCAGTGAACACTGAAGCTTTCTTT
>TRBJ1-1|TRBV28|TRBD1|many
CASSLDRGAYTEAFF
TGTGCCAGCAGTTTAGACAGGGGCGCCTACACTGAAGCTTTCTTT
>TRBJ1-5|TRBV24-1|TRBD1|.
CATSDGQAQPQHF
TGTGCCACCAGTGACGGACAGGCTCAGCCCCAGCATTTT
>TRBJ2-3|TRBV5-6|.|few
CASSLDGGLSYTDTQYF
TGTGCCAGCAGCTTGGATGGGGGGCTGAGTTACACAGATACGCAGTATTTT
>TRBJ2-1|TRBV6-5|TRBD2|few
CASSYSLSGMVEQFF
TGTGCCAGCAGTTACTCGCTTAGCGGGATGGTTGAGCAGTTCTTC
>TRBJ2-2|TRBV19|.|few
CASSIYGVELFF
TGTGCCAGTAGTATATATGGGGTAGAGCTGTTTTTT
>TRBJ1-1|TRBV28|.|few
CASSLSILNTEAFF
TGTGCCAGCAGTTTAAGTATATTGAACACTGAAGCTTTCTTT
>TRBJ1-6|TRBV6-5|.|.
CASSYKLFAEVSPLHF
TGTGCCAGCAGTTACAAGCTGTTTGCCGAGGTGTCACCCCTCCACTTT
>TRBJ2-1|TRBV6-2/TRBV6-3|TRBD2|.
CASSLAGVGSYNEQFF
TGTGCCAGCAGCCTAGCGGGGGTCGGCTCCTACAATGAGCAGTTCTTC
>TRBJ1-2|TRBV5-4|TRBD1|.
CASSSTGGVNYGYTF
TGTGCCAGCAGCTCTACAGGGGGCGTTAACTATGGCTACACCTTC
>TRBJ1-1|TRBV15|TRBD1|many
CATSRVALGQMNTEAFF
TGTGCCACCAGCAGAGTTGCATTGGGACAGATGAACACTGAAGCTTTCTTT
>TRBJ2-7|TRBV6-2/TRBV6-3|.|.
CASSYGDPYEQYF
TGTGCCAGCAGTTACGGGGATCCCTACGAGCAGTACTTC
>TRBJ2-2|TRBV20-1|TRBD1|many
CSARLDRANTGELFF
TGCAGTGCTCGGCTGGACAGGGCGAACACCGGGGAGCTGTTTTTT
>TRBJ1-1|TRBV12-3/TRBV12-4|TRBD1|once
CASGSKTGVNTEAFF
TGTGCCAGCGGTTCCAAGACAGGGGTGAACACTGAAGCTTTCTTT
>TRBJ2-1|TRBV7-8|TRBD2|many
CASSLIGGATNEQFF
TGTGCCAGCAGCCTCATCGGGGGGGCGACGAATGAGCAGTTCTTC
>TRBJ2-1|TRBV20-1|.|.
CRAEGAEQMNNEQFF
TGCAGAGCTGAGGGCGCGGAACAGATGAACAATGAGCAGTTCTTC
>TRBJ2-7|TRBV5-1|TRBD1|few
CASSSGTATTYEQYF
TGCGCCAGCAGCTCTGGGACAGCTACTACCTACGAGCAGTACTTC
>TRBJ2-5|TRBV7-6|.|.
CASSLAPDGHQETQYF
TGTGCCAGCAGCTTAGCACCGGACGGACACCAAGAGACCCAGTACTTC
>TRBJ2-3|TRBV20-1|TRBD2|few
CSARGTGTSYRDTQYF
TGCAGTGCTAGAGGTACCGGGACTAGCTATAGGGATACGCAGTATTTT
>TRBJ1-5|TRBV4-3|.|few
CASSQEHLSNQPPHF
TGCGCCAGCAGCCAAGAACACCTTAGCAATCAGCCCCCGCATTTT
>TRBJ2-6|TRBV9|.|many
CASSVPDDSAGANVLTF
TGTGCCAGCAGCGTCCCAGACGACAGTGCTGGGGCCAACGTCCTGACTTTC
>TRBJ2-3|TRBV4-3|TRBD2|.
CATSPEDSGDTDTQYF
TGCGCCACCAGCCCAGAAGACAGCGGGGACACAGATACGCAGTATTTT
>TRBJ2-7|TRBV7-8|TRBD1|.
CASSPWDRSYEQYF
TGTGCCAGCAGCCCCTGGGACAGGAGCTACGAGCAGTACTTC
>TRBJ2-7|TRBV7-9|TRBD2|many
CASSLTDVRTSGRAYEQYF
TGTGCCAGCAGCTTAACTGACGTGAGGACTAGCGGGAGGGCCTACGAGCAGTACTTC
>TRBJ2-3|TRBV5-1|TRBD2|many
CASSSTSGSQVDTQYF
TGCGCCAGCAGCTCGACTAGCGGGTCACAGGTAGATACGCAGTATTTT
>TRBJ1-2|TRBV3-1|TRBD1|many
CASSNGTVEPF
TGTGCCAGCAGCAACGGGACAGTCGAGCCATTC
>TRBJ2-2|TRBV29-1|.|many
CSVEGGGGELFF
TGCAGCGTTGAGGGAGGGGGAGGGGAGCTGTTTTTT
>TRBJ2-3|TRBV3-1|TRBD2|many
CASSQVGLAGVGDTQYF
TGTGCCAGCAGCCAAGTCGGACTAGCGGGAGTCGGAGATACGCAGTATTTT
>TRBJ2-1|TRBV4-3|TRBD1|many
CASSQERYRGMYNEQFF
TGCGCCAGCAGCCAAGAGCGGTACAGGGGTATGTACAATGAGCAGTTCTTC
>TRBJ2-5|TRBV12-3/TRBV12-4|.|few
CASSLGRGLGAQETQYF
TGTGCCAGCAGTTTAGGGAGGGGGCTGGGAGCACAAGAGACCCAGTACTTC
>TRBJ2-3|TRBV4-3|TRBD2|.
CASSQEWTSGDWGGTQYF
TGCGCCAGCAGCCAAGAGTGGACTAGCGGGGACTGGGGTGGTACGCAGTATTTT
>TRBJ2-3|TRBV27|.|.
CASSGGRDRARADTQYF
TGTGCCAGCAGTGGGGGGCGGGATCGCGCCCGCGCAGATACGCAGTATTTT
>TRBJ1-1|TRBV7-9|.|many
CASSSHLTEAFF
TGTGCCAGCAGCTCCCATCTCACTGAAGCTTTCTTT
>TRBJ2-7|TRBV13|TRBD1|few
CASSHSDRAGEQYF
TGTGCCAGCAGCCACTCGGACAGGGCGGGCGAGCAGTACTTC
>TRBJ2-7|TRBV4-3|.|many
CASSQEVSGEQYF
TGCGCCAGCAGCCAAGAAGTTTCCGGCGAGCAGTACTTC
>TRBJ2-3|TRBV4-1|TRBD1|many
CASSLPGTGYDTQYF
TGCGCCAGCAGCCTCCCCGGGACAGGGTATGATACGCAGTATTTT
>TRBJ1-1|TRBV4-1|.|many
CASSQEPIASMNTEAFF
TGCGCCAGCAGCCAAGAACCTATAGCCAGCATGAACACTGAAGCTTTCTTT
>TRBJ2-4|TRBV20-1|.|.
CSVEFPGGGNIQYF
TGCAGTGTCGAGTTTCCCGGGGGAGGAAACATTCAGTACTTC
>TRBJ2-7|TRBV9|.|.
CASSPLGSFYEQYF
TGTGCCAGCAGCCCACTTGGCAGTTTCTACGAGCAGTACTTC
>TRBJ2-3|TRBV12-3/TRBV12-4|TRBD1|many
CATQGDHTDTQYF
TGTGCCACACAGGGGGACCACACAGATACGCAGTATTTT
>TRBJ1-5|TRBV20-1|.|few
CSANSDYYSNQPQHF
TGCAGTGCTAACTCCGACTACTATAGCAATCAGCCCCAGCATTTT
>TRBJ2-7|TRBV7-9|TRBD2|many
CASSSPGLARSSYEQYF
TGTGCCAGCAGCTCACCGGGACTAGCGCGTAGCTCCTACGAGCAGTACTTC
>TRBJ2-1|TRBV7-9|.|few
CASSLITSYNEQFF
TGTGCCAGCAGCTTAATCACCAGTTACAATGAGCAGTTCTTC
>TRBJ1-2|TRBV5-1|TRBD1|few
CASSLPTGEGYGYTF
TGCGCCAGCAGCCTGCCTACAGGGGAAGGCTATGGCTACACCTTC